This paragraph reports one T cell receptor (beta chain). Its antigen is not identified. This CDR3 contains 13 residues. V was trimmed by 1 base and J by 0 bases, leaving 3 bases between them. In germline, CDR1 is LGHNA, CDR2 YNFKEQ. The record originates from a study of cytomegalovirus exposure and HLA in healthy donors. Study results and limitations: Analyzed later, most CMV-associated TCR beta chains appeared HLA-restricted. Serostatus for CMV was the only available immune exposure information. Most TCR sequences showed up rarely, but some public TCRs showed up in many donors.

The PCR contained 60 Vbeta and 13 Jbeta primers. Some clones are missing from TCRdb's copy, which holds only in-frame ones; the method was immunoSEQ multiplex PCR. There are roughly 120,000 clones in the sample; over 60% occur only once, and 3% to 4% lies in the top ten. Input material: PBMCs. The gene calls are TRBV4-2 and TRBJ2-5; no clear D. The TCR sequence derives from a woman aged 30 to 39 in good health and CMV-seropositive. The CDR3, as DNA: TGTGCCAGCAGCCAAGTCGACCAAGAGACCCAGTACTTC. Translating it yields CASSQVDQETQYF.